One and the same sample provided the 9 T cell receptor beta chains below, sequenced in a study of blood T cell repertoires in COVID-19. TCRdb's table, derived via immunoSEQ multiplex PCR, lists solely in-frame clones and lacks some. The sample has 250,000 to 350,000 clones, about 85% seen once. The source material was peripheral blood. Receptors originate from a man aged 18 to 30 with active or convalescent COVID-19.

This clone was seen only a few times. This sample includes further DNA sequences coding for the same CDR3. The chain employs TRBV9 and TRBJ2-1; D call uncertain. With 0 bases removed from V and 0 bases from J, the gap between germline ends came to 4 bases. The length of the CDR3 is 14 residues. Germline assignment: CDR1 SGDLS and CDR2 YYNGEE. CDR3 nucleotides: TGTGCCAGCAGCGTAGGTAGCTCCTACAATGAGCAGTTCTTC. Its translation is CASSVGSSYNEQFF. The full variable domain, in which reference TRBV9 and TRBJ2-1 provide the parts outside the CDR3, is DSGVTQTPKHLITATGQRVTLRCSPRSGDLSVYWYQQSLDQGLQFLIQYYNGEERAKGNILERFSAQQFPDLHSELNLSSLELGDSALYFCASSVGSSYNEQFFGPGTRLTVL.

This clone was seen a handful of times. The chain uses TRBV25-1 and TRBJ1-2, with TRBD1 matching over 7 bases. V shed 5 bases, J shed 4 bases, and the junction held 4 bases outside the gene matches. Germline-derived CDR1 and CDR2 are MGHDK and SYGVNS. The CDR3 runs 13 residues. The CDR3 reads CASSNSGGYGYTF. DNA of the CDR3: TGTGCCAGCAGTAATTCAGGGGGCTATGGCTACACCTTC.

This clone was found once. This chain connects TRBV18 to TRBJ2-1; D possibly corresponds to TRBD2 (6 bases). Trimming removed 6 bases at V and 3 bases at J, with 15 bases between. Germline CDR1 is KGHSH and CDR2 is LQKENI. The CDR3 is made up of 15 amino acids. CDR3 bases: TGTGCCAGCTCCCTCGGTTTGGGGGGCTACAATGAGCAGTTCTTC. This gives the protein CASSLGLGGYNEQFF.

This chain uses TRBV12-3 or TRBV12-4 with TRBJ1-2, with TRBD1 as a possible D gene (6 bases). Trimming stripped 1 base from V and 8 bases from J, with 11 bases between. The CDR3 is made up of 13 amino acids. The CDR3, as DNA: TGTGCCAGCAGTTTAGTCACAGGGTACGGCTACACCTTC. It encodes CASSLVTGYGYTF.

V usage is TRBV5-4 and J usage is TRBJ2-7; 12 bases are a match to TRBD2. Germline values: CDR1 SGHNT, CDR2 YYREEE (reference sequence). The CDR3 has 15 residues. The trim removed 4 bases at V and 5 bases at J, leaving 7 bases unmatched. The CDR3 sequence is CASSLKTSGRDEQYF. CDR3 in DNA: TGTGCCAGCAGCCTCAAGACTAGCGGGAGAGACGAGCAGTACTTC.

This clone is a singleton in its sample. V usage is TRBV6-4 and J usage is TRBJ2-3; TRBD1 aligns across 9 bases. This CDR3 contains 15 residues. The germline CDR1 and CDR2 sequences are MRHNA and SNTAGT. Unmatched junction bases numbered 6, after V lost 6 bases and J lost 2 bases. DNA of the CDR3: TGTGCCAGCAGGCGCGGGACAGGGCCCACAGATACGCAGTATTTT. Translation: CASRRGTGPTDTQYF.

The chain joins TRBV28 to TRBJ2-7; D may be TRBD1 (5 bases). CDR3 length: 11 amino acids. CDR1 is MDHEN, CDR2 SYDVKM, per germline. V lost 8 bases and J lost 9, with 14 bases in between. The CDR3 DNA reads as TGTGCCAGCGATTCGCAGGGATCGCAGTACTTC. Translating it yields CASDSQGSQYF.

The rearrangement joins TRBV19 to TRBJ2-3; 7 bases match TRBD2. Germline loops: CDR1 LNHDA, CDR2 SQIVND (reference sequence). The length of the CDR3 is 15 residues. The V segment lost 7 bases and the J segment 1 base; nucleotides outside the gene matches: 8. CDR3 amino acids: CASIRRGDGTDTQYF. The CDR3 DNA reads as TGTGCCAGTATTAGACGGGGGGATGGCACAGATACGCAGTATTTT.

The chain combines TRBV2 with TRBJ2-1; TRBD1 matches 9 bases. In germline, CDR1 is SNHLY, CDR2 FYNNEI. V dropped 6 bases and J dropped 10; count of bases not matched to a gene: 10. The CDR3 covers 14 residues. The CDR3 sequence is CASRARTGAGEQFF. CDR3 nucleotides: TGTGCCAGCAGAGCTAGGACAGGGGCGGGGGAGCAGTTCTTC.